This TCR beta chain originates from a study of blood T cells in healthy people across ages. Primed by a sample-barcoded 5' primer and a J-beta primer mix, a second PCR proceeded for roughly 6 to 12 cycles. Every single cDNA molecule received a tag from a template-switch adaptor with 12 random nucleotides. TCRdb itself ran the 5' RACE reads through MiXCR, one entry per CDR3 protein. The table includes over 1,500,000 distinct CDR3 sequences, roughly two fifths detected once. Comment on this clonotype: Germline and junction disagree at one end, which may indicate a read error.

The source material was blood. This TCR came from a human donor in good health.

As DNA, the CDR3 is TGCAGCGTGACAGGGGACTCCCACGAGCAGTACTTC. This encodes CSVTGDSHEQYF. The V gene is TRBV29-1, the J gene TRBJ2-4, with TRBD1 matching 8 bases. The J call may be wrong; the DNA end is better matched by TRBJ2-7. From germline, CDR1 is SQVTM and CDR2 ANQGSEA. The CDR3 has 12 residues.